This is a list of T cell receptor beta chains from one sample in a study of shared clonotypes between healthy human individuals. Only in-frame clones appear in the TCRdb table, and some are missing; sequencing was by immunoSEQ multiplex PCR. The sample shows approximately 2,000,000 clones, less than 95% of them seen only once. Sequences were obtained from naive CD4+ T cells from PBMCs. These receptors all stem from a man aged 18 to 29 in good health. Some clones in this sample may be carry-over from other donors' samples. CDR3s include the opening cysteine and the closing phenylalanine or tryptophan. D genes are given only for firm matches. Clone size is not always given. Where it is, it says once, few, many or a class for expanded clones.

cdr3_nt	cdr3_aa	v_call	j_call	d_call	clone_size
TGTGCCAGCAGCTTAGATGCGGGAACCCTCTCCTACGAGCAGTACTTC	CASSLDAGTLSYEQYF	TRBV7-2	TRBJ2-7	.	once
TGTGCCAGCAGCCATGACAGGCCCGAGCAGTACTTC	CASSHDRPEQYF	TRBV28	TRBJ2-7	.	.
TGTGCCAGCAGCCCAGTCAGTATGGGAATTCGGACCTACGAGCAGTACTTC	CASSPVSMGIRTYEQYF	TRBV7-6	TRBJ2-7	.	.
TGTGCCAGCAGTTTGACAGGACGCGTCTACGAGCAGTACTTC	CASSLTGRVYEQYF	TRBV27	TRBJ2-7	.	.
TGTGCCAGCAGCGTACGGCCAGCGGGAGCCGGAGATACGCAGTATTTT	CASSVRPAGAGDTQYF	TRBV9	TRBJ2-3	TRBD2	.
TGTGCCAGCAGTCCACTAACGGGGTACGGCTACGAGCAGTACTTC	CASSPLTGYGYEQYF	TRBV28	TRBJ2-7	.	.
TGTGCCAGCAGCCCTACGACGTCGGGAGTCTACAATGAGCAGTTCTTC	CASSPTTSGVYNEQFF	TRBV5-6	TRBJ2-1	.	.
TGTGCCAGCAGCCTCGACAGGGCTACTAACTATGGCTACACCTTC	CASSLDRATNYGYTF	TRBV7-2	TRBJ1-2	TRBD1	.
TGCGCCAGCAGCTTTTTAGACAGGGGGCTCTACGAGCAGTACTTC	CASSFLDRGLYEQYF	TRBV5-1	TRBJ2-7	TRBD1	.
TGTGCCATCTCGAAGGACAGGAACACTGAAGCTTTCTTT	CAISKDRNTEAFF	TRBV10-3	TRBJ1-1	.	few
TGTGCCAGCAGCTCTCAGGGTTTGGGCACTGAAGCTTTCTTT	CASSSQGLGTEAFF	TRBV7-3	TRBJ1-1	.	.
TGTGCCAGCACTTCTTTCGGGACAGGCAATGAAAAACTGTTTTTT	CASTSFGTGNEKLFF	TRBV28	TRBJ1-4	TRBD1	.
TGTGCCAGCAGGGGGGTTCGCACCGGGGAGCTGTTTTTT	CASRGVRTGELFF	TRBV7-9	TRBJ2-2	.	.
TGTGCCACCAGCAGAGATTCTAGTATACGCGAGCAGTACTTC	CATSRDSSIREQYF	TRBV15	TRBJ2-7	.	.
TGCGCCAGCAGCAGAGAAGGCTACGAGCAGTACTTC	CASSREGYEQYF	TRBV5-1	TRBJ2-7	.	once
TGTGCCAGCAGCTTGGTAGGCCAGGGGACGATCGAGCAGTACTTC	CASSLVGQGTIEQYF	TRBV5-5	TRBJ2-7	.	.
TGTGCCAGCGGCCAGAACCTCCCTGGCGGCTACACCTTC	CASGQNLPGGYTF	TRBV7-2	TRBJ1-2	.	.
TGTGCCACCAGCGCTCGACTAGCGGGCGGTTCTGGCTACAATGAGCAGTTCTTC	CATSARLAGGSGYNEQFF	TRBV15	TRBJ2-1	TRBD2	.
TGTGCCAGCAGTAACAGGGGGGCTGGGGGACAAGAGACCCAGTACTTC	CASSNRGAGGQETQYF	TRBV27	TRBJ2-5	TRBD1	.
TGTGCCAGCGGAAAATCAGCGGGAGGGCCGCGGGAGACCCAGTACTTC	CASGKSAGGPRETQYF	TRBV5-4	TRBJ2-5	TRBD2	.
TGCAGTGCTAGTGTGGGTGCCTTT	CSASVGAF	TRBV20-1	TRBJ1-6	.	.
TGTGCCAGCAGACGAACGCGGACAGGGGGCGAGGGCTACACCTTC	CASRRTRTGGEGYTF	TRBV27	TRBJ1-2	TRBD1	.
TGCGCCAGCAGCTCCCAAGGGTATGAGAACACTGAAGCTTTCTTT	CASSSQGYENTEAFF	TRBV5-1	TRBJ1-1	.	once
TGTGCCAGCAGTTACGAGACTAGCGGGAGTTCTTACGAGCAGTACTTC	CASSYETSGSSYEQYF	TRBV6-6	TRBJ2-7	TRBD2	.
TGTGCCAGCAGCCAAGATCCTTATCTAGCGGGTGACATAGCCAAAAACATTCAGTACTTC	CASSQDPYLAGDIAKNIQYF	TRBV4-2	TRBJ2-4	TRBD2	.
TGCGCCAGCAAAGTAGCGGGAGTATCGCCAGATACGCAGTATTTT	CASKVAGVSPDTQYF	TRBV5-1	TRBJ2-3	TRBD2	.
TGTGCCATCGGGTTGGGGTATCCCAACTATGGCTACACCTTC	CAIGLGYPNYGYTF	TRBV10-3	TRBJ1-2	.	.